Listed here is a single T cell receptor (beta chain). Its antigen is unknown. MiXCR, run by TCRdb on the reads, gives a single entry per CDR3 protein. This table holds around 430,000 distinct CDR3 sequences, under 55% found once. V shed 5 bases and J shed 8 bases, with 15 bases lying between them. Germline loops: CDR1 MNHEY, CDR2 SMNVEV (reference sequence). The CDR3 has 13 residues. This sample is drawn from a study of T cell repertoires in cytomegalovirus infection. Source: cultured PBMCs, taken from culture after CMV antigen stimulation. The chain has TRBV27 and TRBJ1-1, with D maybe TRBD1 (5 bases). This receptor was obtained from a human donor in good health (CMV status not recorded). Some clones in this sample may be carry-over from other donors' samples. CDR3 region: CASSPPGGREAFF. CDR3 DNA sequence: TGTGCCAGCAGTCCCCCGGGGGGACGAGAAGCTTTCTTT.